A single sample is the source of the 14 T cell receptor beta chains below, sequenced in a study of shared clonotypes between healthy human individuals. Using immunoSEQ multiplex PCR, the repertoire was profiled, and TCRdb retains in-frame clones only, with some absent. The sample has 1 million to 1.3 million clones; about 84% are singletons. Sequencing was performed on memory CD4+ T cells from PBMCs. Subset denoted: CD45RA-negative fraction. The receptors shown here come from a man between 18 and 29 years old in good health. Some clones in this sample may be carry-over from other donors' samples.

This clone was counted between two and nine times. This rearrangement joins TRBV2 to TRBJ1-5; D gene uncertain. This CDR3 spans 15 amino acids. With 1 base removed from V and 0 bases from J, the gap between germline ends came to 7 bases. Germline CDR1 is SNHLY and CDR2 is FYNNEI. CDR3 sequence: CASSEGPDSNQPQHF. Here the CDR3 DNA reads TGTGCCAGCAGTGAAGGGCCCGATAGCAATCAGCCCCAGCATTTT.

As for this clone: This sequence may be a read error, since a much larger clone differs from it by one base. The sample contains more than one DNA sequence encoding this CDR3. V is TRBV9 and J is TRBJ1-2; no definite D call. Trimming cost V 6 bases and J 6 bases, with 12 bases left between them. The CDR3 totals 12 residues. CDR1 SGDLS and CDR2 YYNGEE come from the germline V gene. CDR3 DNA: TGTGCCAGCACGACCGATTCGGATGGCTACACCTTC. It encodes CASTTDSDGYTF. The variable domain in full, with the rest retrieved from reference TRBV9 and TRBJ1-2, is DSGVTQTPKHLITATGQRVTLRCSPRSGDLSVYWYQQSLDQGLQFLIQYYNGEERAKGNILERFSAQQFPDLHSELNLSSLELGDSALYFCASTTDSDGYTFGSGTRLTVV.

V is TRBV18 and J is TRBJ2-1; D not resolved. Germline-derived CDR1 and CDR2 are KGHSH and LQKENI. Trimming cost V 3 bases and J 9 bases, with 12 bases left between them. This CDR3 has 13 amino acids. DNA for the CDR3: TGTGCCAGCTCACCCCGACCCTCAAGTGAGCAGTTCTTC. This sequence encodes CASSPRPSSEQFF.

This rearrangement joins TRBV28 to TRBJ1-1; D not resolved. The V end lost 7 bases, the J end lost 8 bases, and 17 bases lay between the germline ends. Per the germline V gene, CDR1 is MDHEN and CDR2 is SYDVKM. The CDR3 covers 13 residues. The CDR3 nucleotides read TGTGCCAGCAACCCCCCTCGGTCGCGGGAAGCTTTCTTT. Encoded protein: CASNPPRSREAFF.

The rearrangement joins TRBV28 to TRBJ2-1; D perhaps matches TRBD1 (5 bases). Germline V gene lookup returns CDR1 MDHEN and CDR2 SYDVKM. The CDR3 totals 14 residues. V was pared by 6 bases and J by 5 bases, with 14 bases between. The CDR3 DNA follows: TGTGCCAGCAGCTTACAGGTGGTCAACAATGAGCAGTTCTTC. The encoded protein is CASSLQVVNNEQFF.

The chain has TRBV4-3 and TRBJ1-1, with 10 positions matching TRBD1. Germline CDR1 reads LGHNA; CDR2 reads YSLEER. This CDR3 has 14 residues. The V and J ends lost 2 bases and 7 bases, in that order; junction bases with no gene match: 4. CDR3 region: CASSQTGQGDEAFF. Written as DNA, the CDR3 is TGCGCCAGCAGCCAAACCGGACAGGGGGATGAAGCTTTCTTT.

The V and J genes are TRBV6-1 and TRBJ1-4; 7 positions agree with TRBD1. Germline V lookup: CDR1 MNHNS, CDR2 SASEGT. The V segment lost 0 bases and the J segment 3 bases; nucleotides outside the gene matches: 16. The CDR3 spans 20 residues. CDR3 residues: CASSEAQGTAVVLANEKLFF. The CDR3 DNA follows: TGTGCCAGCAGTGAAGCTCAGGGGACAGCGGTCGTGTTAGCTAATGAAAAACTGTTTTTT.

As DNA, the CDR3 is TGTGCCAGCAGTTTAAGGACCCCCCCTAACTATGGCTACACCTTC. Its translation: CASSLRTPPNYGYTF. The rearrangement uses TRBV28 and TRBJ1-2, with D unresolved. The CDR3 is 15 amino acids. Per the germline V gene, CDR1 is MDHEN and CDR2 is SYDVKM. V lost 2 bases and J 0 bases, leaving 10 bases between the germline ends.

The J gene is TRBJ2-5, the V gene TRBV18, with 7 bases that match TRBD2. Germline lookup yields CDR1 KGHSH and CDR2 LQKENI. Trimming took 6 bases from V and 3 from J; bases not matched to a gene: 10. The CDR3 length is 15 residues. The CDR3 reads CASSAGGGQKETQYF. CDR3 bases: TGTGCCAGCTCGGCTGGCGGGGGTCAGAAAGAGACCCAGTACTTC. Together with reference TRBV18 and TRBJ2-5, the CDR3 gives the full variable domain: NAGVMQNPRHLVRRRGQEARLRCSPMKGHSHVYWYRQLPEEGLKFMVYLQKENIIDESGMPKERFSAEFPKEGPSILRIQQVVRGDSAAYFCASSAGGGQKETQYFGPGTRLLVL.

To note about this clone: This may be a read error, as it is one base from a much larger clone. The CDR3 DNA sequence: TGTGCCAGCAGCTTCACAGATACGCAGTATTTT. It yields the protein CASSFTDTQYF. This chain uses TRBV11-2 with TRBJ2-3; unclear D gene. From germline, CDR1 is SGHAT and CDR2 FQNNGV. The ends were cut back, 3 bases at V and 2 bases at J, with 0 bases in the middle. The CDR3 totals 11 residues.

This clone was seen just once. Other DNA sequences in this sample translate to the same CDR3. The chain recombines TRBV7-3 with TRBJ2-1, with TRBD2 identical over 12 bases. J lost 4 bases, V lost 6 bases, and 4 bases had no gene match. Germline CDR1 reads SGHTA; CDR2 reads FQGTGA. CDR3 length equals 15 residues. The DNA of the CDR3 is TGTGCCAGCAGTTACGGACTAGCGGGATACAATGAGCAGTTCTTC. Its translation is CASSYGLAGYNEQFF.

The rearrangement links TRBV5-1 to TRBJ2-7; 9 nucleotides match TRBD1. With 0 bases clipped from V and 2 bases from J, the junction kept 6 bases outside the gene matches. Looked up from germline, CDR1 is SGHRS and CDR2 is YFSETQ. The CDR3 extends over 16 amino acids. CDR3 in amino acids: CASSLGTGGTAYEQYF. In DNA, the CDR3 is TGCGCCAGCAGCTTGGGAACAGGGGGCACCGCCTACGAGCAGTACTTC.

The V gene is TRBV4-2, the J gene TRBJ2-3, with D maybe TRBD2 (6 bases). The germline V and J ends were trimmed by 0 bases and 6 bases, with 10 bases remaining between them. Per the germline V gene, CDR1 is LGHNA and CDR2 is YNFKEQ. The CDR3 runs 14 residues. The CDR3 loop reads CASSQDRLADTQYF. CDR3 in DNA: TGTGCCAGCAGCCAAGATCGGCTAGCGGATACGCAGTATTTT.

The chain employs TRBV7-9 and TRBJ2-1; TRBD1 matches 8 bases. V dropped 0 bases and J dropped 5; count of bases not matched to a gene: 9. The CDR3 loop spans 17 amino acids. CDR1 and CDR2 (germline): SEHNR, FQNEAQ (reference sequence). The CDR3, as DNA: TGTGCCAGCAGCTTAGCGAGGGGGCAGGGGGCAAACAATGAGCAGTTCTTC. Protein sequence: CASSLARGQGANNEQFF.